The 23 T cell receptor beta chains reported below all come from one sample, sequenced in a study of neurological immune-mediated disorders. TCRdb analysed the 5' RACE reads with MiXCR anew, one entry per CDR3 protein. In the table there are tens of thousands of distinct CDR3 sequences, under 3.5% of which are singletons. The source material was PBMCs. All receptors derive from a man aged 40-50 years with multiple sclerosis.

This chain joins TRBV21-1 and TRBJ1-6; the table's D call of TRBD1 was not tested on the DNA. TRBV21-1 is annotated as a pseudogene. The CDR3 loop spans 16 amino acids. DNA of the CDR3: TGTGCCAGCAGCAAAGGACCCGGGACAGGGGGTGAGACCCTCAACTTT. Translated, it gives CASSKGPGTGGETLNF.

This clonotype was seen many times. DNA for the CDR3: TGTGCCAGCTCATCGACAGGGGGGTACGAGCAGTACTTC. Its translation is CASSSTGGYEQYF. This chain uses TRBV18 with TRBJ2-7; 9 bases fit TRBD1. V was clipped by 5 bases and J by 4 bases; unmatched bases: 3. CDR3 size: 13 residues. The V gene's germline CDR1 is KGHSH and CDR2 LQKENI.

This clonotype was seen repeatedly, ten times or more. The chain recombines TRBV29-1 with TRBJ1-3; 7 positions match TRBD1. The V gene end was trimmed by 6 bases and the J gene end by 2 bases; junction bases not matched to a gene: 4. The CDR3 is 13 residues long. Germline V gene lookup returns CDR1 SQVTM and CDR2 ANQGSEA. This CDR3 is CSVAQGAGNTIYF. CDR3 coding DNA: TGCAGCGTCGCCCAGGGGGCTGGAAACACCATATATTTT.

This clonotype has at least ten counts. V usage is TRBV27 and J usage is TRBJ1-1, with D tentatively TRBD1 (6 bases). From germline, CDR1 is MNHEY and CDR2 SMNVEV (reference sequence). Between the trimmed V and J ends, which lost 2 bases and 10 bases, there was a span of 14 bases. The CDR3 totals 13 residues. The CDR3 loop is CASSLQIRGAAFF. The CDR3 DNA is TGTGCCAGCAGTTTACAGATCAGGGGCGCAGCTTTCTTT.

This clonotype showed up many times. The chain joins TRBV7-2 to TRBJ2-2; 10 positions agree with TRBD2. Trimming at V came to 0 bases and at J to 4 bases, leaving 2 bases not matched to a gene. Germline CDR1 is SGHTA and CDR2 is FQGNSA. There are 16 residues in the CDR3. In nucleotides, the CDR3 is TGTGCCAGCAGCTTAGCGTCTAGCGGGGGCACCGGGGAGCTGTTTTTT. Residues: CASSLASSGGTGELFF. Variable domain in full (rest from reference TRBV7-2 and TRBJ2-2): GAGVSQSPSNKVTEKGKDVELRCDPISGHTALYWYRQSLGQGLEFLIYFQGNSAPDKSGLPSDRFSAERTGGSVSTLTIQRTQQEDSAVYLCASSLASSGGTGELFFGEGSRLTVL.

The chain employs TRBV3-1 and TRBJ2-5; 8 bases align to TRBD2. CDR1 is LGHDT, CDR2 YNNKEL, per germline (reference sequence). V shed 1 base, J shed 5 bases, and the junction held 3 bases outside the gene matches. CDR3 length equals 14 residues. This CDR3 is CASSQGLAFETQYF. The CDR3, as DNA: TGTGCCAGCAGCCAAGGACTAGCGTTTGAGACCCAGTACTTC.

By share, this clonotype ranks as medium-sized. The V and J genes are TRBV7-3 and TRBJ2-1; D is ambiguous. V shed 1 base and J shed 3 bases, with 16 bases lying between them. Per germline, CDR1 SGHTA and CDR2 FQGTGA. The CDR3 has 17 amino acids. CDR3 bases: TGTGCCAGCAGCTTAATTGCGCTGGGCGCTCTCTACAATGAGCAGTTCTTC. This codes for CASSLIALGALYNEQFF.

This clonotype was detected ten times or more. In DNA form, the CDR3 reads TGCGCCAGCGCAGGACAGGGAAACAATTCACCCCTCCACTTT. It yields the protein CASAGQGNNSPLHF. This chain uses TRBV5-1 with TRBJ1-6; the match to TRBD1 covers 8 bases. The CDR3 runs 14 residues. CDR1 SGHRS and CDR2 YFSETQ come from the germline V gene. Trimming cost V 7 bases and J 7 bases; bases outside gene matches: 7.

This clonotype came up many times. The rearrangement uses TRBV7-3 and TRBJ2-1, with 9 bases matching TRBD2. Germline V gene data show CDR1 as SGHTA and CDR2 as FQGTGA. The CDR3 covers 14 residues. Trimming cost V 2 bases and J 7 bases; bases outside gene matches: 3. The CDR3 loop is CASSLAGGGNEQFF. In nucleotides, the CDR3 is TGTGCCAGCAGCTTAGCGGGAGGGGGAAATGAGCAGTTCTTC. Combining the CDR3 with reference TRBV7-3 and TRBJ2-1 gives the whole variable domain GAGVSQTPSNKVTEKGKYVELRCDPISGHTALYWYRQSLGQGPEFLIYFQGTGAADDSGLPNDRFFAVRPEGSVSTLKIQRTERGDSAVYLCASSLAGGGNEQFFGPGTRLTVL.

This clonotype was seen repeatedly, ten times or more. CDR3 coding DNA: TGTGCCAGCAGCGTAGGCCCTCGTGGCGGGGGGGAAGAGACCCAGTACTTC. Its protein product is CASSVGPRGGGEETQYF. The genes are TRBV9 and TRBJ2-5; TRBD2 aligns across 9 bases. Trimming at V came to 0 bases and at J to 3 bases, leaving 9 bases not matched to a gene. Looked up from germline, CDR1 is SGDLS and CDR2 is YYNGEE. This CDR3 region has 17 residues.

This clonotype turned up a few times. A much more abundant neighbour one base away suggests this may be a read error. This chain joins TRBV29-1 and TRBJ2-5; D ambiguous. V was pared by 4 bases and J by 7 bases, with 7 bases between. Germline values: CDR1 SQVTM, CDR2 ANQGSEA. This CDR3 is built from 10 residues. In nucleotides, the CDR3 is TGCAGCGTTGTGGGCGCGACCCAGTACTTC. The encoded protein is CSVVGATQYF.

This clonotype was counted only a few times. The chain has TRBV14 and TRBJ2-2; D ambiguous. Looked up from germline, CDR1 is SGHDN and CDR2 is FVKESK. The V gene lost 1 base and the J gene lost 3 bases, with 3 bases spanning the gap. CDR3 length: 13 residues. The CDR3 protein is CASSQVHTGELFF. Written as DNA, the CDR3 is TGTGCCAGCAGCCAAGTCCACACCGGGGAGCTGTTTTTT.

This clonotype was detected many times. The gene calls are TRBV11-2 and TRBJ2-2; no clear D gene. With 2 bases removed from V and 1 base from J, the gap between germline ends came to 20 bases. Per germline, CDR1 SGHAT and CDR2 FQNNGV. CDR3 length: 19 amino acids. The CDR3 is CASSLLTSDVRLNTGELFF. The CDR3 DNA reads TGTGCCAGCAGCTTATTGACTTCGGACGTCCGGTTGAACACCGGGGAGCTGTTTTTT.

In regard to this clonotype: Being one base from a much bigger clone, this may be a read error. The chain is built from TRBV5-1 and TRBJ2-1; 8 bases map to TRBD2. This CDR3 region has 15 residues. Germline V gene data show CDR1 as SGHRS and CDR2 as YFSETQ. CDR3 sequence (DNA): TGCGCCAGCAGCTTGCGTAGCGGGAAGTCCAATGCGCAGTTCTTC. It translates to CASSLRSGKSNAQFF.

This clonotype was seen many times. CDR3 in amino acids: CASSPFEGEQYF. In DNA form, the CDR3 reads TGTGCCAGCAGCCCCTTTGAGGGCGAGCAGTACTTC. The chain uses TRBV7-2 and TRBJ2-7, with a tentative D call TRBD2 (5 bases). V gave up 5 bases and J gave up 6 bases, with 11 bases separating them. CDR1 and CDR2 (germline): SGHTA, FQGNSA. The CDR3 has 12 amino acids.

This clonotype has a count of ten or more. The gene calls are TRBV7-6 and TRBJ2-3; D call uncertain. The V end was cut by 5 bases, the J end by 0 bases, with 9 bases between. This CDR3 spans 14 amino acids. From germline, CDR1 is SGHVS and CDR2 FNYEAQ. CDR3 loop: CASSLLGSTDTQYF. In DNA form, the CDR3 reads TGTGCCAGCAGCCTTCTTGGAAGCACAGATACGCAGTATTTT.

About this clonotype: Being one base from a much bigger clone, this may be a read error. The rearrangement links TRBV5-1 to TRBJ2-1, with D perhaps given as TRBD1 or TRBD2 (5 bases each). Trimming removed 8 bases from V and 0 bases from J, with 15 bases in between. The CDR3 covers 15 residues. Germline lookup yields CDR1 SGHRS and CDR2 YFSETQ. The CDR3 sequence is CASREKGDSYNEQFF. In DNA form, the CDR3 reads TGCGCCAGTAGGGAGAAAGGGGACTCCTACAATGAGCAGTTCTTC.

This clonotype has ten or more counts. The V gene is TRBV7-9, the J gene TRBJ2-1; 7 positions agree with TRBD2. The CDR3 runs 16 residues. Germline loops: CDR1 SEHNR, CDR2 FQNEAQ (reference sequence). V shed 7 bases and J 2 bases; nucleotides not matched to a gene: 11. The DNA for the CDR3 is TGTGCCAGCATCGGACTAGAGCGGGTAGCCTACAATGAGCAGTTCTTC. It specifies CASIGLERVAYNEQFF.

The sample holds many counts of this clonotype. V usage is TRBV9 and J usage is TRBJ2-5; D gene uncertain. The CDR3 contains 14 residues. Germline assignment: CDR1 SGDLS and CDR2 YYNGEE. V lost 3 bases, J lost 5 bases, and 14 bases lay in between. The CDR3 is CASSAVMGRETQYF. CDR3 nucleotides: TGTGCCAGCAGCGCTGTAATGGGCAGGGAGACCCAGTACTTC.

This clonotype was seen repeatedly, ten times or more. The rearrangement uses TRBV15 and TRBJ1-3; 9 bases align to TRBD1. The CDR3 runs 17 residues. V gave up 5 bases and J gave up 2 bases; unmatched junction bases: 10. The germline CDR1 and CDR2 sequences are LNHNV and YYDKDF (reference sequence). The CDR3 nucleotides are TGTGCCACCAGCGGACTGCGGGACAGGGTGACTGGAAACACCATATATTTT. Protein: CATSGLRDRVTGNTIYF.

Ten or more counts support this clonotype. V and J are TRBV7-2 and TRBJ2-1; 7 positions agree with TRBD1. The CDR3 contains 14 residues. The V segment lost 5 bases and the J segment 2 bases; nucleotides outside the gene matches: 3. Per the germline V gene, CDR1 is SGHTA and CDR2 is FQGNSA. The CDR3 region is CASSRQGPYNEQFF. CDR3 bases: TGTGCCAGCAGCCGACAGGGCCCCTACAATGAGCAGTTCTTC.

This clonotype was found a few times. The chain has TRBV3-1 and TRBJ2-2; D is undetermined. Per germline, CDR1 LGHDT and CDR2 YNNKEL (reference sequence). CDR3 length: 17 residues. V was shortened by 0 bases and J by 5 bases, with 16 bases between the two germline ends. CDR3 bases: TGTGCCAGCAGCCAAGATCTAAAACAGCCCGGGACCGGGGAGCTGTTTTTT. The encoded protein is CASSQDLKQPGTGELFF.

This clonotype was seen more than once but under ten times. This chain links TRBV19 with TRBJ1-1, with D possibly being TRBD1 (6 bases). V gave up 4 bases and J gave up 4 bases, with 16 bases separating them. The CDR3 spans 15 residues. Germline loops: CDR1 LNHDA, CDR2 SQIVND (reference sequence). The CDR3 loop is CASSTPTGIITEAFF. The CDR3 nucleotides read TGTGCCAGTAGTACGCCAACAGGGATTATCACTGAAGCTTTCTTT. Full variable domain (missing parts from reference TRBV19 and TRBJ1-1): DGGITQSPKYLFRKEGQNVTLSCEQNLNHDAMYWYRQDPGQGLRLIYYSQIVNDFQKGDIAEGYSVSREKKESFPLTVTSAQKNPTAFYLCASSTPTGIITEAFFGQGTRLTVV.